Only one count was recorded for the clone carrying this TCR beta chain. The RNA input was 0.5 to 1 ug, and it was reverse transcribed with random hexamers. The TCR beta CDR3 was amplified by immunoSEQ multiplex PCR across 54 Vbeta, 13 Jbeta. In TCRdb, the immunoSEQ multiplex PCR reads were re-called with MiXCR into one record per CDR3 protein. The sample records 160,000 or so distinct CDR3 sequences, approximately 94% being singletons. The data derive from a study of CD8 T cells in Susac syndrome. CD8+ and CD4+ T cells from blood underwent TCR beta sequencing, which was carried out in a high-throughput format. The multiple sclerosis control group consisted of treatment-naive patients whose relapsing-remitting disease, which was either stable or active, fulfilled revised McDonald criteria. Negative isolation yielded CD8+ and CD4+ T cells; FACS enriched TEMRA cells. The receptor was derived from a human donor with multiple sclerosis. The material sequenced was CD8+ T cells from PBMCs.

The CDR3 loop reads CASSLLLGGPDTQYF. The DNA of the CDR3 is TGTGCCAGCAGTTTACTGCTCGGGGGCCCAGATACGCAGTATTTT. The chain uses TRBV12-3 or TRBV12-4 and TRBJ2-3; tentatively, D is TRBD1 or TRBD2 (6 bases each). Trimming left V 2 bases short and J 4 bases short, with 13 bases between. The CDR3 has 15 amino acids.